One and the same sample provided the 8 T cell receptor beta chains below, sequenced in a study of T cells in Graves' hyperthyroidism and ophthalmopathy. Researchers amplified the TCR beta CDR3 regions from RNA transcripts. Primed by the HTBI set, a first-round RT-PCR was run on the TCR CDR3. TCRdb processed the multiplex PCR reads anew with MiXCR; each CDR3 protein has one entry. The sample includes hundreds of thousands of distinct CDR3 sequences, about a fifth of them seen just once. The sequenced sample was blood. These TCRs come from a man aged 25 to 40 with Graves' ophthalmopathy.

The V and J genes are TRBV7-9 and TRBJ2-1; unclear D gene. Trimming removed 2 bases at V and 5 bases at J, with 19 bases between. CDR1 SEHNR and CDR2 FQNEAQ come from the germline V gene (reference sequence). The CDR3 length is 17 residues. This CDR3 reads CASSLSYALFADNEQFF. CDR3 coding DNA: TGTGCCAGCAGCTTATCATACGCCCTTTTCGCCGACAATGAGCAGTTCTTC. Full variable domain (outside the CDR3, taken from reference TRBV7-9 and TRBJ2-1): DTGVSQNPRHKITKRGQNVTFRCDPISEHNRLYWYRQTLGQGPEFLTYFQNEAQLEKSRLLSDRFSAERPKGSFSTLEIQRTEQGDSAMYLCASSLSYALFADNEQFFGPGTRLTVL.

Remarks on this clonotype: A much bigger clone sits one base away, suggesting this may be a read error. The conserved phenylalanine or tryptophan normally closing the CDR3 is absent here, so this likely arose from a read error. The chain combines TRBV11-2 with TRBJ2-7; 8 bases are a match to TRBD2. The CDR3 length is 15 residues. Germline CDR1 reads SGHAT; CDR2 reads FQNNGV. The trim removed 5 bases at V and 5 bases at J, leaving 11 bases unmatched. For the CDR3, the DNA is TGTGCCAGCAGCACACCAACTAGCGGATCGAACGAGCAGTACTCC. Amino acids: CASSTPTSGSNEQYS.

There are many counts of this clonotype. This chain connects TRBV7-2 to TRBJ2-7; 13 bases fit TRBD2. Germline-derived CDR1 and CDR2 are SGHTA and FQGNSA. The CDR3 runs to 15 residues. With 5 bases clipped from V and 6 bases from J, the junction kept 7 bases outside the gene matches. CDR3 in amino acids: CASSALAGGPREQYF. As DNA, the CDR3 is TGTGCCAGCAGCGCACTAGCGGGAGGGCCGCGCGAGCAGTACTTC.

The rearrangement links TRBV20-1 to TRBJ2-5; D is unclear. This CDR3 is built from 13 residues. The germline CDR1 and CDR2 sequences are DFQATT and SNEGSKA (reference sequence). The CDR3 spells CSPFSGLEETQYF. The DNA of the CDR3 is TGCAGCCCTTTTTCTGGGCTGGAGGAGACCCAGTACTTC.

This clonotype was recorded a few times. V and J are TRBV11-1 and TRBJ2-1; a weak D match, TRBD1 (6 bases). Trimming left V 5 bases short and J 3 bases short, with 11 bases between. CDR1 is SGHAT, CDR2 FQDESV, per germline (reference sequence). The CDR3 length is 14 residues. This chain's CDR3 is CASSTTGYYNEQFF. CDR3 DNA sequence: TGTGCCAGCAGCACTACAGGGTACTACAATGAGCAGTTCTTC.

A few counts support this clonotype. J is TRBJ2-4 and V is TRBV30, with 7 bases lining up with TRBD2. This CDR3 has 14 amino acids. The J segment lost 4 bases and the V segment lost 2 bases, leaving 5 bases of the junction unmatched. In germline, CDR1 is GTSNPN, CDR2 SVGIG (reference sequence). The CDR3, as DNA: TGTGCCTGGAGTAGGGGAGCGGGGAAAAACATTCAGTACTTC. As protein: CAWSRGAGKNIQYF.

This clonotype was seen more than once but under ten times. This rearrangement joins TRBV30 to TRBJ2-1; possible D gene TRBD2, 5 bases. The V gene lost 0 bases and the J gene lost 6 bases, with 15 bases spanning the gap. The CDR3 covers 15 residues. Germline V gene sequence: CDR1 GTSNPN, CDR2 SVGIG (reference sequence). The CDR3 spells CAWSVYGLAGNEQFF. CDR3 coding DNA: TGTGCCTGGAGTGTATATGGGCTAGCCGGCAATGAGCAGTTCTTC.

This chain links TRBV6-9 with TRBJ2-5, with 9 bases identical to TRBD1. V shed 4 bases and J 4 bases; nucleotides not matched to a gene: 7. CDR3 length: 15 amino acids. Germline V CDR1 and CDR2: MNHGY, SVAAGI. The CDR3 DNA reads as TGTGCCAGCAGTTGGCGGGACAGGGTAATAGAGACCCAGTACTTC. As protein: CASSWRDRVIETQYF.